The 26 T cell receptor beta chains listed next were all sequenced from one sample in a study of CD8 T cells in Susac syndrome. The authors reverse transcribed roughly 0.5 to 1 ug RNA with random hexamers. TCRdb re-called the immunoSEQ multiplex PCR reads through MiXCR, storing one row per CDR3 protein. The sample carries about 90,000 distinct CDR3 sequences, around 96% recorded once. Sequenced: CD8+ T cells from PBMCs. The source of these receptors is a human donor with Susac syndrome.

This clonotype was observed once. The chain combines TRBV18 with TRBJ1-1; perhaps TRBD1 as D (6 bases). CDR1 and CDR2 from the germline V gene are KGHSH and LQKENI. CDR3 length: 15 residues. With 2 bases removed from V and 9 bases from J, the gap between germline ends came to 19 bases. The CDR3 region is CASSPVRQGRSKAFF. The CDR3 nucleotides read TGTGCCAGCTCACCAGTACGGCAGGGGAGGTCCAAAGCTTTCTTT.

This chain links TRBV4-3 with TRBJ1-1; the D gene is possibly TRBD1 (5 bases). The CDR3 totals 16 residues. The V and J ends lost 1 base and 6 bases respectively, with 18 bases between them. In germline, CDR1 is LGHNA, CDR2 YSLEER. CDR3 amino acids: CASSQAPDSSGSEAFF. The CDR3 DNA reads as TGCGCCAGCAGCCAAGCCCCCGACAGTAGCGGCTCTGAAGCTTTCTTT.

The chain is built from TRBV7-9 and TRBJ2-7, with D possibly matching TRBD1 (6 bases). Germline values: CDR1 SEHNR, CDR2 FQNEAQ (reference sequence). The CDR3 is 13 amino acids. The germline V and J ends were trimmed by 5 bases and 1 base, with 9 bases remaining between them. The CDR3: CASSPGQSYEQYF. The CDR3 nucleotides read TGTGCCAGCAGCCCCGGACAGTCCTACGAGCAGTACTTC.

In the case of this clonotype: A junction end diverges from the germline sequence, so it may reflect a read error. The V call is TRBV29-1, the J call TRBJ1-1; 7 bases line up with TRBD1. The CDR3 is 14 amino acids. Germline CDR1 reads SQVTM; CDR2 reads ANQGSEA. CDR3 nucleotide sequence: TGCAGCGCTGAACAGGGACAGAAGAACACTGAAGCTTTCTTT. Translating gives CSAEQGQKNTEAFF.

The count of this clonotype is one. The rearrangement uses TRBV6-6 and TRBJ2-2; D gene ambiguous. Germline V gene lookup returns CDR1 MNHNY and CDR2 SVGAGI (reference sequence). Trimming took 6 bases from V and 5 from J, leaving 13 bases between them. This CDR3 region has 14 residues. The CDR3 DNA is TGTGCCAGCAGGGCTAGATGGGGAACCGGGGAGCTGTTTTTT. Translating gives CASRARWGTGELFF.

The chain's CDR3 is CASSPVSGGAGNEQFF. Written as DNA, the CDR3 is TGTGCCAGCAGCCCCGTTAGCGGGGGGGCGGGGAATGAGCAGTTCTTC. The chain couples TRBV13 to TRBJ2-1; 11 bases are a match to TRBD2. Germline CDR1 PRHDT, CDR2 FYEKMQ (reference sequence). There are 16 residues in the CDR3. V lost 5 bases and J lost 7; bases outside the gene matches: 10.

The V and J genes are TRBV7-2 and TRBJ2-7; the D is unclear. Germline V gives CDR1 SGHTA, CDR2 FQGNSA. V lost 7 bases to trimming and J lost 5 bases, with 18 bases between them. This CDR3 is 14 amino acids long. CDR3 region: CASTVGNSPNEQYF. The CDR3, as DNA: TGTGCCAGCACCGTAGGTAACAGCCCCAACGAGCAGTACTTC.

This sequence joins TRBV5-1 and TRBJ2-2; 8 nucleotides agree with TRBD2. From germline, CDR1 is SGHRS and CDR2 YFSETQ. There are 19 residues in the CDR3. V lost 0 bases and J lost 0; bases outside the gene matches: 10. Here the CDR3 reads CASSLVPATSGPNTGELFF. The CDR3 coding sequence is TGCGCCAGCAGCTTGGTTCCAGCCACTAGCGGACCGAACACCGGGGAGCTGTTTTTT.

This chain joins TRBV4-1 and TRBJ1-1; no reliable D call. The CDR3 covers 14 residues. The V end was cut by 0 bases, the J end by 4 bases, with 9 bases between. Germline CDR1 and CDR2: MGHRA and YSYEKL. The CDR3 loop is CASSQEGGSTEAFF. In nucleotides, the CDR3 is TGCGCCAGCAGCCAAGAGGGCGGGAGCACTGAAGCTTTCTTT.

This clonotype has more than one count but fewer than ten. This sequence joins TRBV5-1 and TRBJ2-5, with 8 bases lining up with TRBD2. The CDR3 consists of 15 residues. Germline CDR1 reads SGHRS; CDR2 reads YFSETQ. V was clipped by 1 base and J by 5 bases; unmatched bases: 7. For the CDR3, the DNA is TGCGCCAGCAGCTTGACGGCGGGGGGCTATGAGACCCAGTACTTC. Translating gives CASSLTAGGYETQYF. Drawing the rest from reference TRBV5-1 and TRBJ2-5, the complete variable domain is KAGVTQTPRYLIKTRGQQVTLSCSPISGHRSVSWYQQTPGQGLQFLFEYFSETQRNKGNFPGRFSGRQFSNSRSEMNVSTLELGDSALYLCASSLTAGGYETQYFGPGTRLLVL.

The chain couples TRBV30 to TRBJ2-1; D possibly corresponds to TRBD1 (5 bases). V lost 5 bases, J lost 6 bases, and 8 bases lay in between. This CDR3 is built from 11 residues. CDR1 is GTSNPN, CDR2 SVGIG, per germline (reference sequence). As DNA, the CDR3 is TGTGCCTGGGAAAGGGGCAATGAGCAGTTCTTC. It is translated as CAWERGNEQFF.

This rearrangement joins TRBV5-1 to TRBJ2-1; the match to TRBD2 covers 7 bases. CDR3 length: 15 amino acids. V gave up 1 base and J gave up 3 bases; unmatched junction bases: 4. Germline loops: CDR1 SGHRS, CDR2 YFSETQ. The CDR3 reads CASSLMAGDYNEQFF. As DNA, the CDR3 is TGCGCCAGCAGCTTGATGGCGGGGGACTACAATGAGCAGTTCTTC.

This clonotype was seen once. V is TRBV24-1 and J is TRBJ2-2, with no clear D. V lost 5 bases and J lost 7, with 13 bases in between. CDR1 is KGHDR, CDR2 SFDVKD, per germline. The CDR3 is made up of 14 amino acids. Here the CDR3 reads CATSGWGSGGELFF. CDR3 nucleotide sequence: TGTGCCACCAGTGGTTGGGGATCTGGCGGGGAGCTGTTTTTT.

The chain recombines TRBV20-1 with TRBJ2-1; perhaps TRBD2 as D (5 bases). There are 15 residues in the CDR3. Germline loops: CDR1 DFQATT, CDR2 SNEGSKA (reference sequence). Trimming pared 5 bases from V and 1 base from J, leaving 15 bases between. As DNA, the CDR3 is TGCAGTGCTCCCGATCGAGCGGATTCCTACAATGAGCAGTTCTTC. This translates into CSAPDRADSYNEQFF.

The chain employs TRBV24-1 and TRBJ2-1; D may be TRBD2 (5 bases). Looked up from germline, CDR1 is KGHDR and CDR2 is SFDVKD. The CDR3 contains 12 residues. Trimming cost V 0 bases and J 10 bases, with 6 bases left between them. CDR3 amino acids: CATSDLGGEQFF. The CDR3 DNA reads TGTGCCACCAGTGATTTGGGCGGGGAGCAGTTCTTC.

The chain has TRBV20-1 and TRBJ1-1; 8 nucleotides align to TRBD1. This CDR3 contains 15 residues. The V segment lost 1 base and the J segment 4 bases; nucleotides outside the gene matches: 8. Germline V gene data show CDR1 as DFQATT and CDR2 as SNEGSKA (reference sequence). CDR3 loop: CSARGAGGDGTEAFF. In DNA, the CDR3 is TGCAGTGCTAGAGGCGCAGGGGGCGACGGCACTGAAGCTTTCTTT.

The CDR3 loop reads CASSLDTASTDTQYF. In DNA form, the CDR3 reads TGTGCCAGCAGCTTGGACACCGCTAGCACAGATACGCAGTATTTT. The chain carries TRBV5-4 and TRBJ2-3; D is unresolved. Germline CDR1 is SGHNT and CDR2 is YYREEE (reference sequence). Deletions cut 0 bases from V and 0 bases from J, with 8 bases between. This CDR3 has 15 amino acids. The full variable domain, with the rest looked up from reference TRBV5-4 and TRBJ2-3, is ETGVTQSPTHLIKTRGQQVTLRCSSQSGHNTVSWYQQALGQGPQFIFQYYREEENGRGNFPPRFSGLQFPNYSSELNVNALELDDSALYLCASSLDTASTDTQYFGPGTRLTVL.

The chain joins TRBV5-4 to TRBJ2-2; 8 bases match TRBD1. There are 16 residues in the CDR3. The germline CDR1 and CDR2 sequences are SGHNT and YYREEE (reference sequence). V lost 4 bases to trimming and J lost 4 bases; unmatched junction nucleotides: 9. CDR3 in DNA: TGTGCCAGCAGCCCAGGACAGGGCGTGGGCACCGGGGAGCTGTTTTTT. It specifies CASSPGQGVGTGELFF.

The gene calls are TRBV20-1 and TRBJ1-6; no clear D gene. The CDR3 spans 14 residues. Germline lookup yields CDR1 DFQATT and CDR2 SNEGSKA (reference sequence). Trimming removed 4 bases at V and 10 bases at J, with 17 bases between. This CDR3 is CSATSDRGRSPLHF. The CDR3 DNA is TGCAGTGCTACCTCGGACCGGGGAAGGTCACCCCTCCACTTT.

The chain links TRBV10-3 to TRBJ1-6; possibly TRBD1 for D (6 bases). Trimming removed 3 bases from V and 5 bases from J, with 14 bases in between. The CDR3 consists of 16 residues. Germline CDR1 is ENHRY and CDR2 is SYGVKD. CDR3 amino acids: CAISDPRGLNNSPLHF. CDR3 coding DNA: TGTGCCATCAGTGACCCCAGGGGTCTGAATAATTCACCCCTCCACTTT.

The chain couples TRBV7-9 to TRBJ2-6; TRBD1 agrees at 11 bases. The germline gives CDR1 SEHNR, CDR2 FQNEAQ (reference sequence). The V gene end was trimmed by 11 bases and the J gene end by 4 bases; junction bases not matched to a gene: 7. CDR3 length: 15 amino acids. CDR3 DNA: TGTGCCGCTGGACAGGGGGCGTCCGGGGCCAACGTCCTGACTTTC. It encodes CAAGQGASGANVLTF.

V gene TRBV27 combines with J gene TRBJ2-7; unclear D gene. The germline V gene encodes CDR1 MNHEY and CDR2 SMNVEV (reference sequence). The CDR3 length is 12 residues. Between the trimmed V and J ends, which lost 6 bases and 0 bases, there was a span of 6 bases. For the CDR3, the DNA is TGTGCCAGCAGGGGGAACTCCTACGAGCAGTACTTC. Amino acid sequence: CASRGNSYEQYF.

The rearrangement joins TRBV4-3 to TRBJ1-2, with D unclear. The ends were cut back, 0 bases at V and 1 base at J, with 6 bases in the middle. The germline V gene has CDR1 LGHNA and CDR2 YSLEER. The CDR3 spans 14 residues. CDR3 amino acids: CASSQDRSNYGYTF. The CDR3 nucleotides are TGCGCCAGCAGCCAAGATCGAAGTAACTATGGCTACACCTTC.

The rearrangement links TRBV11-1 to TRBJ2-7; possible D gene TRBD2, 7 bases. The CDR3 has 13 amino acids. V was trimmed by 3 bases and J by 6 bases, leaving 12 bases between them. Per germline, CDR1 SGHAT and CDR2 FQDESV (reference sequence). The CDR3 sequence: CASSLAGAGEQYF. The CDR3 coding sequence is TGTGCCAGCAGCTTGGCGGGGGCGGGCGAGCAGTACTTC. Complete variable domain (other parts from reference TRBV11-1 and TRBJ2-7): EAEVAQSPRYKITEKSQAVAFWCDPISGHATLYWYRQILGQGPELLVQFQDESVVDDSQLPKDRFSAERLKGVDSTLKIQPAELGDSAMYLCASSLAGAGEQYFGPGTRLTVT.

J is TRBJ1-2 and V is TRBV4-3; D not resolved. The germline gives CDR1 LGHNA, CDR2 YSLEER. V was shortened by 1 base and J by 0 bases, with 9 bases between the two germline ends. The CDR3 contains 15 residues. CDR3 nucleotides: TGCGCCAGCAGCCAAGGCCCCCAAACTAACTATGGCTACACCTTC. It is translated as CASSQGPQTNYGYTF.

CDR3 nucleotides: TGCAGCGTTGGGGAGGCGGACTCAAGCGGATTCTACGAGCAGTACTTC. Amino acid sequence: CSVGEADSSGFYEQYF. The rearrangement links TRBV29-1 to TRBJ2-7, with a tentative D call TRBD2 (6 bases). This CDR3 is 16 amino acids long. Trimming took off 4 bases at V and 3 bases at J, with 22 bases between the two ends. CDR1 and CDR2 from the germline V gene are SQVTM and ANQGSEA.